This T cell receptor (beta chain) was sequenced for a study of blood T cell repertoires in COVID-19. Study overall: Researchers got acute and convalescent COVID-19 samples from the United States, Italy and Spain. T cells, B-cell-depleted T cells, or PBMCs supplied cDNA or gDNA.

CDR3 length: 13 residues. V was pared by 0 bases and J by 12 bases, with 12 bases between. Germline assignment: CDR1 LGHDT and CDR2 YNNKEL (reference sequence). Clones were sequenced by immunoSEQ multiplex PCR, and TCRdb holds only the in-frame ones, with some missing. The sample yields roughly 250,000 clones, 75% to 85% seen once. This TCR was recovered from a woman aged 60-75 years with active or convalescent COVID-19. The source material was peripheral blood. The chain couples TRBV3-1 (or the pseudogene TRBV3-2) to TRBJ1-3, with D uncertain. The CDR3 is CASSQEISRGIYF. The CDR3 region has the DNA TGTGCCAGCAGCCAAGAGATCAGTCGGGGCATATATTTT.